These 32 T cell receptor beta chains were all obtained from the same sample, sequenced in a study of T cells in narcolepsy (dated by TCRdb to the late 2010s). Library construction relied on the immunoSEQ multiplex PCR assay. Not all clones reach the TCRdb copy of this immuneACCESS table, which keeps in-frame sequences only. Checked studies attribute under half of the gap to unresolved V genes and leave the rest unexplained. This sample holds roughly 35,000 clones; over 80% were observed only once. About 0.95% of the sample is held by the ten biggest clonotypes. The specimen sequenced was memory (CD45RA-) CD4+ T cells from blood. The cell subset or site label, read with the paper, signifies: memory T cells sorted ex vivo from peripheral blood. The receptors were sampled from a human donor in good health.

The chain couples TRBV19 to TRBJ2-4; TRBD1 is a possible D gene (6 bases). CDR1 is LNHDA and CDR2 is SQIVND in the germline V gene (reference sequence). The CDR3 sequence is 16 residues long. Trimming removed 1 base from V and 8 bases from J, with 18 bases in between. The CDR3 loop is CASSIGRTARRDIQYF. For the CDR3, the DNA is TGTGCCAGTAGTATAGGAAGGACAGCAAGAAGAGACATTCAGTACTTC. The full variable domain, rest sourced from reference TRBV19 and TRBJ2-4, is DGGITQSPKYLFRKEGQNVTLSCEQNLNHDAMYWYRQDPGQGLRLIYYSQIVNDFQKGDIAEGYSVSREKKESFPLTVTSAQKNPTAFYLCASSIGRTARRDIQYFGAGTRLSVL.

This sequence joins TRBV2 and TRBJ2-5, with unresolved D. Trimming took off 1 base at V and 2 bases at J, with 14 bases between the two ends. The CDR3 has 16 residues. CDR1 SNHLY and CDR2 FYNNEI come from the germline V gene. CDR3 coding DNA: TGTGCCAGCAGTGAAGTGGTAGCTTTTTATCAAGAGACCCAGTACTTC. It translates to CASSEVVAFYQETQYF.

This chain connects TRBV5-1 to TRBJ2-3; D not certain. Germline CDR1 reads SGHRS; CDR2 reads YFSETQ. The CDR3 sequence is 14 residues long. Deletions cut 6 bases from V and 2 bases from J, with 13 bases between. CDR3 residues: CASKWSPFTDTQYF. CDR3 coding DNA: TGCGCCAGCAAATGGTCCCCTTTCACAGATACGCAGTATTTT.

The chain carries TRBV15 and TRBJ1-4; no clear D gene. Germline values: CDR1 LNHNV, CDR2 YYDKDF (reference sequence). V was trimmed by 2 bases and J by 2 bases, leaving 18 bases between them. This CDR3 has 18 amino acids. This CDR3 is CATSRTLLGPATNEKLFF. DNA of the CDR3: TGTGCCACCAGCAGAACCCTGTTGGGCCCTGCGACTAATGAAAAACTGTTTTTT.

This clone was counted only a few times. The V and J genes are TRBV6-1 and TRBJ2-4, with D possibly matching TRBD1 (5 bases). Trimming cost V 3 bases and J 0 bases, with 12 bases left between them. The CDR3 is made up of 16 amino acids. In germline, CDR1 is MNHNS, CDR2 SASEGT. In nucleotides, the CDR3 is TGTGCCAGCAGTGAGATGACAGACTTAGCCAAAAACATTCAGTACTTC. This sequence encodes CASSEMTDLAKNIQYF.

The chain joins TRBV4-3 to TRBJ2-3; 9 nucleotides line up with TRBD2. CDR1 LGHNA and CDR2 YSLEER come from the germline V gene. V shed 1 base and J 2 bases; nucleotides not matched to a gene: 7. CDR3 length equals 17 residues. This chain's CDR3 is CASSQAGRGGPTDTQYF. The CDR3 DNA reads as TGCGCCAGCAGCCAAGCCGGGCGGGGGGGGCCCACAGATACGCAGTATTTT.

The chain has TRBV19 and TRBJ2-1; D might be TRBD1 or TRBD2, each matching 6 bases. The CDR3 loop spans 15 amino acids. Germline V CDR1 and CDR2: LNHDA, SQIVND (reference sequence). Trimming stripped 4 bases from V and 1 base from J, with 11 bases between. The CDR3 DNA sequence: TGTGCCAGTAGTAGGGGGGCGCATTCCTACAATGAGCAGTTCTTC. Encoded protein: CASSRGAHSYNEQFF. The full variable domain, its missing parts supplied by reference TRBV19 and TRBJ2-1, is DGGITQSPKYLFRKEGQNVTLSCEQNLNHDAMYWYRQDPGQGLRLIYYSQIVNDFQKGDIAEGYSVSREKKESFPLTVTSAQKNPTAFYLCASSRGAHSYNEQFFGPGTRLTVL.

This chain connects TRBV7-9 to TRBJ1-5; no definite D call. There are 13 residues in the CDR3. V was cut by 5 bases and J by 1 base, with 6 bases left in between. In germline, CDR1 is SEHNR, CDR2 FQNEAQ (reference sequence). The CDR3 here is CASSENSNQPQHF. Here the CDR3 DNA reads TGTGCCAGCAGCGAAAACAGCAATCAGCCCCAGCATTTT.

The chain is built from TRBV6-5 and TRBJ1-2; D is uncertain. Trimming took 0 bases from V and 7 from J, leaving 15 bases between them. The CDR3 spans 15 residues. Germline CDR1 reads MNHEY; CDR2 reads SVGAGI. The CDR3 nucleotides read TGTGCCAGCAGTTACTCTCGCACACCAGCTGGTGGCTACACCTTC. It is translated as CASSYSRTPAGGYTF.

V and J are TRBV11-1 and TRBJ1-1, with no clear D. This CDR3 has 15 residues. V was pared by 5 bases and J by 1 base, with 14 bases between. The V gene's germline CDR1 is SGHAT and CDR2 FQDESV (reference sequence). The CDR3 protein is CASSPSRTRNTEAFF. CDR3 DNA sequence: TGTGCCAGCAGCCCCAGTCGCACCCGGAACACTGAAGCTTTCTTT.

The genes are TRBV5-3 and TRBJ1-2, with 8 bases aligning to TRBD1. TRBV5-3 belongs to the ORF category, with a function that is uncertain. The V and J ends lost 0 bases and 5 bases, in that order; junction bases with no gene match: 15. The CDR3 has 18 residues. CDR3 in amino acids: CARSLAVSGQGVGYGYTF. For the CDR3, the DNA is TGTGCCAGAAGCTTGGCAGTTTCCGGACAGGGAGTCGGATATGGCTACACCTTC.

V is TRBV5-1 and J is TRBJ2-5; the D is unclear. The assigned J gene may be wrong: the sequence end matches TRBJ2-7 better. The germline V gene encodes CDR1 SGHRS and CDR2 YFSETQ. The CDR3 is 14 residues long. The CDR3 loop reads CASSAGSSSYEQYF. DNA of the CDR3: TGCGCCAGCAGCGCCGGCAGCAGCTCCTACGAGCAGTACTTC.

The chain joins TRBV5-4 to TRBJ2-3; 7 bases align to TRBD1. The CDR3 loop spans 15 amino acids. V lost 3 bases and J lost 2; bases outside the gene matches: 6. CDR1 SGHNT and CDR2 YYREEE come from the germline V gene (reference sequence). Written as DNA, the CDR3 is TGTGCCAGCAGCTCGTACAGGGGTGCCACAGATACGCAGTATTTT. This encodes CASSSYRGATDTQYF. Complete variable domain (other parts from reference TRBV5-4 and TRBJ2-3): ETGVTQSPTHLIKTRGQQVTLRCSSQSGHNTVSWYQQALGQGPQFIFQYYREEENGRGNFPPRFSGLQFPNYSSELNVNALELDDSALYLCASSSYRGATDTQYFGPGTRLTVL.

A remark on this clone: Other DNA sequences within the sample encode an identical CDR3. The chain uses TRBV9 and TRBJ1-6; possible D gene TRBD1, 5 bases. Trimming stripped 1 base from V and 6 bases from J, with 8 bases between. From germline, CDR1 is SGDLS and CDR2 YYNGEE. The CDR3 has 14 residues. CDR3 sequence: CASSVLDTNSPLHF. The CDR3 coding sequence is TGTGCCAGCAGCGTATTGGACACTAATTCACCCCTCCACTTT.

The rearrangement uses TRBV2 and TRBJ1-2; TRBD1 matches 8 bases. CDR1 and CDR2 from the germline V gene are SNHLY and FYNNEI. The J segment lost 4 bases and the V segment lost 1 base, leaving 2 bases of the junction unmatched. This CDR3 comprises 14 residues. In DNA, the CDR3 is TGTGCCAGCAGTGAAGTCGGGACAGGCTATGGCTACACCTTC. Encoded protein: CASSEVGTGYGYTF.

This clone appeared a few times. J is TRBJ2-1 and V is TRBV2; TRBD1 might be the D (6 bases). Germline V gives CDR1 SNHLY, CDR2 FYNNEI. Between the trimmed V and J ends, which lost 9 bases and 9 bases, there was a span of 15 bases. This CDR3 has 12 residues. The CDR3 sequence is CASSRGGPEQFF. CDR3 coding DNA: TGTGCCAGTTCCAGGGGCGGCCCTGAGCAGTTCTTC.

CDR3 in amino acids: CATSRDHVNTEAFF. DNA of the CDR3: TGTGCCACCAGCAGAGATCACGTTAACACTGAAGCTTTCTTT. This chain connects TRBV15 to TRBJ1-1, with unresolved D. Germline CDR1 LNHNV, CDR2 YYDKDF (reference sequence). The CDR3 has 14 residues. V was pared by 0 bases and J by 2 bases, with 7 bases between.

The V gene is TRBV19, the J gene TRBJ1-1; D may be TRBD1 (6 bases). V dropped 10 bases and J dropped 6 bases, with 24 bases sitting between them. This CDR3 spans 15 amino acids. Germline CDR1 LNHDA, CDR2 SQIVND (reference sequence). The CDR3 coding sequence is TGTGCCACTAACTCCGTGGAGGGGGGACGGCCTGAAGCTTTCTTT. Translated: CATNSVEGGRPEAFF.

In this sample, this clone turned up once. The rearrangement links TRBV7-6 to TRBJ2-5; 11 positions match TRBD2. The CDR3 is made up of 12 amino acids. V lost 2 bases, J lost 11 bases, and 1 base stayed unmatched. In germline, CDR1 is SGHVS, CDR2 FNYEAQ. This chain's CDR3 is CASSLLAGGQYF. DNA of the CDR3: TGTGCCAGCAGCTTATTAGCGGGAGGGCAGTACTTC. Looking up the rest from reference TRBV7-6 and TRBJ2-5 gives the full variable domain: GAGVSQSPRYKVTKRGQDVALRCDPISGHVSLYWYRQALGQGPEFLTYFNYEAQQDKSGLPNDRFSAERPEGSISTLTIQRTEQRDSAMYRCASSLLAGGQYFGPGTRLLVL.

V gene TRBV19 combines with J gene TRBJ2-6, with D possibly being TRBD2 (5 bases). CDR3 length: 16 amino acids. Trimming pared 5 bases from V and 0 bases from J, leaving 11 bases between. Germline-derived CDR1 and CDR2 are LNHDA and SQIVND (reference sequence). CDR3 in amino acids: CASSARASSGANVLTF. Here the CDR3 DNA reads TGTGCCAGTAGTGCGCGGGCTTCCTCTGGGGCCAACGTCCTGACTTTC.

The gene calls are TRBV21-1 and TRBJ2-5. TRBV21-1 is listed as a pseudogene. This CDR3 is 12 amino acids long. The CDR3 DNA reads TGTGCCAGCAGCAAAGCGCCCACCACCCAGTACTTC. It specifies CASSKAPTTQYF.

This clone was picked up a small number of times. Written as DNA, the CDR3 is TGTGCCAGCAGCTTAGGGGACAGGGCCCCCCGCGAGCAGTACTTC. As protein: CASSLGDRAPREQYF. The V and J genes are TRBV11-3 and TRBJ2-7, with 9 positions matching TRBD1. With V trimmed by 1 base and J by 6 bases, 7 bases remained unmatched. This CDR3 spans 15 amino acids. Germline CDR1 SGHNT, CDR2 YENEEA.

The V and J genes are TRBV27 and TRBJ1-1; D not resolved. Germline V CDR1 and CDR2: MNHEY, SMNVEV (reference sequence). The CDR3 has 12 amino acids. V lost 6 bases to trimming and J lost 12 bases, with 17 bases between them. This CDR3 is CASRGTTLVTFF. In DNA, the CDR3 is TGTGCCAGCAGGGGAACCACCTTAGTAACTTTCTTT.

J is TRBJ2-2 and V is TRBV5-1; D unresolved. The CDR3 totals 14 residues. The V gene lost 1 base and the J gene lost 1 base, with 5 bases spanning the gap. CDR1 is SGHRS and CDR2 is YFSETQ in the germline V gene. This CDR3 is CASSLTENTGELFF. CDR3 DNA sequence: TGCGCCAGCAGCTTGACAGAGAACACCGGGGAGCTGTTTTTT.

The CDR3 is CASPPGVGGGGAFF. CDR3 in DNA: TGTGCCAGCCCCCCGGGGGTAGGAGGGGGGGGAGCTTTCTTT. The chain couples TRBV6-1 to TRBJ1-1; D might be TRBD1 (6 bases). The CDR3 is made up of 14 amino acids. V was shortened by 8 bases and J by 10 bases, with 23 bases between the two germline ends. Germline-derived CDR1 and CDR2 are MNHNS and SASEGT.

This clone was detected once. The rearrangement joins TRBV9 to TRBJ1-3; 7 bases map to TRBD1. The trim removed 3 bases at V and 1 base at J, leaving 1 base unmatched. Germline values: CDR1 SGDLS, CDR2 YYNGEE. The CDR3 length is 14 residues. CDR3 sequence: CASSATGSGNTIYF. The CDR3, as DNA: TGTGCCAGCAGCGCGACAGGGTCTGGAAACACCATATATTTT.

The sample holds one count of this clone. In nucleotides, the CDR3 is TGTGCCAGCAGCCAAGATCGTCAGGGGAGTGGAAACACCATATATTTT. Residues: CASSQDRQGSGNTIYF. This rearrangement joins TRBV14 to TRBJ1-3; D may be TRBD1 (6 bases). The CDR3 is 16 amino acids. The V end lost 0 bases, the J end lost 3 bases, and 12 bases lay between the germline ends. Looked up from germline, CDR1 is SGHDN and CDR2 is FVKESK.

A single count supports this clone. The genes are TRBV5-1 and TRBJ2-5, with TRBD2 matching 11 bases. Looked up from germline, CDR1 is SGHRS and CDR2 is YFSETQ. V lost 3 bases to trimming and J lost 3 bases; unmatched junction nucleotides: 7. CDR3 length: 16 amino acids. The CDR3 DNA reads as TGCGCCAGCAGCTCCGAGGGTAGCGGGGGGGAAGAGACCCAGTACTTC. Residues: CASSSEGSGGEETQYF.

The chain links TRBV4-3 to TRBJ2-7; perhaps D is TRBD1 or TRBD2 (5 bases each). The V end lost 2 bases, the J end lost 0 bases, and 11 bases lay between the germline ends. The CDR3 spans 15 residues. Germline assignment: CDR1 LGHNA and CDR2 YSLEER. For the CDR3, the DNA is TGCGCCAGCAGCCAAACAGGACTCAGCTCCTACGAGCAGTACTTC. Encoded protein: CASSQTGLSSYEQYF.

The chain is built from TRBV9 and TRBJ1-1; no definite D call. The V gene's germline CDR1 is SGDLS and CDR2 YYNGEE. The CDR3 covers 14 residues. V lost 2 bases to trimming and J lost 5 bases, with 13 bases between them. The CDR3 sequence: CASSVSPVGTEAFF. Written as DNA, the CDR3 is TGTGCCAGCAGCGTTTCCCCAGTGGGGACTGAAGCTTTCTTT.

This sequence joins TRBV21-1 and TRBJ2-7; the D call TRBD2 from the table was never checked on the DNA. TRBV21-1 is a pseudogene locus. The length of the CDR3 is 18 residues. Here the CDR3 DNA reads TGTGCCAGCAGCAATCCCACGGGTAGCGGGAGCCTAACCTACGAGCAGTACTTC. Residues: CASSNPTGSGSLTYEQYF.

The chain carries TRBV28 and TRBJ2-1; D is perhaps TRBD1 (5 bases). V lost 5 bases, J lost 3 bases, and 14 bases lay in between. Per germline, CDR1 MDHEN and CDR2 SYDVKM. CDR3 size: 15 residues. As DNA, the CDR3 is TGTGCCAGCAGTGAGATTACAGGTAGCTACAATGAGCAGTTCTTC. Amino acid sequence: CASSEITGSYNEQFF. Together with reference TRBV28 and TRBJ2-1, the CDR3 gives the full variable domain: DVKVTQSSRYLVKRTGEKVFLECVQDMDHENMFWYRQDPGLGLRLIYFSYDVKMKEKGDIPEGYSVSREKKERFSLILESASTNQTSMYLCASSEITGSYNEQFFGPGTRLTVL.